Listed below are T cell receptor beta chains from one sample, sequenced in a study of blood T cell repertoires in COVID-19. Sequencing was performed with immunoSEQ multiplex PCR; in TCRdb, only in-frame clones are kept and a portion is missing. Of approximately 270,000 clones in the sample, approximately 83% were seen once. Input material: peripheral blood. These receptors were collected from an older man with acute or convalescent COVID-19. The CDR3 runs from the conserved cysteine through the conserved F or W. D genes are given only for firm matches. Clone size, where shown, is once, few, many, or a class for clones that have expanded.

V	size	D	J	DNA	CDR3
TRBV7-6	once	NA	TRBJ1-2	TGTGCCAGCAGCTTAGTTCGGACAGCTTACAAAAACTATGGCTACACCTTC	CASSLVRTAYKNYGYTF
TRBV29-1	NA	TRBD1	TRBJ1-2	TGCAGCGTAGCCCTCGGGACAGGGAGCTATGGCTACACCTTC	CSVALGTGSYGYTF
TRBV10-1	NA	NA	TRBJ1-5	TGCGCCAGCAGTTACGGGGGATTAGGAAGCAATCAGCCCCAGCATTTT	CASSYGGLGSNQPQHF
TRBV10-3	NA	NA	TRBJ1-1	TGTGCCATCAGTGGAGAAGGGGTGACGGCTGAAGCTTTCTTT	CAISGEGVTAEAFF
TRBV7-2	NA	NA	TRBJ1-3	TGTGCCAGCAGCTTAAGTGTGCTAGTTAGTGGCTTGGCTGGAAACACCATATATTTT	CASSLSVLVSGLAGNTIYF
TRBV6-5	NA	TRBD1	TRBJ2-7	TGTGCCAGCGATCTCGGGACAGCGCTCTACGAGCAGTACTTC	CASDLGTALYEQYF
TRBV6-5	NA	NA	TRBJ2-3	TGTGCCAGCAGGAAGGGAGGCGGGGGCACAGATACGCAGTATTTT	CASRKGGGGTDTQYF
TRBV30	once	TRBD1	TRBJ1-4	TGTGCCTGGAGTGTGGGACAGGGTTTTGAAAAACTGTTTTTT	CAWSVGQGFEKLFF
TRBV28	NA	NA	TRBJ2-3	TGTGCCAGCAGTTTAAGTCAGTCCACAGATACGCAGTATTTT	CASSLSQSTDTQYF
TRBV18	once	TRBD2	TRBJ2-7	TGTGCCAGCTCTCCGGGGGGGATCTACGAGCAGTACTTC	CASSPGGIYEQYF
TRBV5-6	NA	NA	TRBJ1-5	TGTGCCAGCAGTTTCACAGGGCTGGGTAGCAATCAGCCCCAGCATTTT	CASSFTGLGSNQPQHF
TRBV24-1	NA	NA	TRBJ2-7	TGTGCCACCAGTGAGCTCCCGGGAAGCCCCGAGCAGTACTTC	CATSELPGSPEQYF